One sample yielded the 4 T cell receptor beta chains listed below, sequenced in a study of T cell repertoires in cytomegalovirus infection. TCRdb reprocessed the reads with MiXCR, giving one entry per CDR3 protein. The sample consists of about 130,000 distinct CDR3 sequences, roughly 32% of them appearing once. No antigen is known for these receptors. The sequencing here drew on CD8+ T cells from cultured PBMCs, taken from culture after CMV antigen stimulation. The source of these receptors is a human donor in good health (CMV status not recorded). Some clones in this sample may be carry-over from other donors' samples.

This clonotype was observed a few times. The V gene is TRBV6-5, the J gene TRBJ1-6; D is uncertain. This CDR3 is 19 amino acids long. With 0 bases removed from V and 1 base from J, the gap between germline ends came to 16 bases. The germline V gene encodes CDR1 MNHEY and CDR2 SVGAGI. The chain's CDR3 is CASSYSMGYGRSYNSPLHF. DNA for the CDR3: TGTGCCAGCAGTTACTCGATGGGGTACGGGAGATCCTATAATTCACCCCTCCACTTT.

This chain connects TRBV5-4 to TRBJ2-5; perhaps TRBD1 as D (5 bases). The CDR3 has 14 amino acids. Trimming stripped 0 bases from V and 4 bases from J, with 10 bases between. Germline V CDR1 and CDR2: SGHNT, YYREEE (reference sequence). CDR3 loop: CASSLVGTGETQYF. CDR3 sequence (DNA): TGTGCCAGCAGCTTGGTCGGCACAGGAGAGACCCAGTACTTC.

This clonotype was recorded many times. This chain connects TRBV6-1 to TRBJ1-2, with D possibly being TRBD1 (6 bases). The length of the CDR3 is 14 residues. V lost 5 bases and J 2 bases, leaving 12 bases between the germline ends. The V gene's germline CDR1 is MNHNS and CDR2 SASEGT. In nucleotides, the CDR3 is TGTGCCAGCAGTCCCGACGGGGGCAACTATGGCTACACCTTC. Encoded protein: CASSPDGGNYGYTF.

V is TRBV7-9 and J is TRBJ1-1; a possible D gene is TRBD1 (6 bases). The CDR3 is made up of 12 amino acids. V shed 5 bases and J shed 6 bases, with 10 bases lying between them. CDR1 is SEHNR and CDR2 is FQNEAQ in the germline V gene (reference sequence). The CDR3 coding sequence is TGTGCCAGCAGCCCAGGGGCAGCTGAAGCTTTCTTT. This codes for CASSPGAAEAFF. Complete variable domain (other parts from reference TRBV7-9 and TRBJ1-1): DTGVSQNPRHKITKRGQNVTFRCDPISEHNRLYWYRQTLGQGPEFLTYFQNEAQLEKSRLLSDRFSAERPKGSFSTLEIQRTEQGDSAMYLCASSPGAAEAFFGQGTRLTVV.